Below, one T cell receptor (beta chain) is given with its context. Its antigen is as yet unknown. The CDR3 consists of 16 residues. Germline V lookup: CDR1 MNHEY, CDR2 SMNVEV (reference sequence). Trimming removed 3 bases from V and 1 base from J, with 15 bases in between. The sample belongs to a study of CD8 T cells in ankylosing spondylitis. Notes on the study in general: Characteristic, it appeared, of ankylosing spondylitis blood was a TCR beta motif of eight or nine highly homologous variants.

TCRdb itself ran the 5' RACE reads through MiXCR, one entry per CDR3 protein. The table has nearly 350,000 distinct CDR3 sequences, 14% to 15% seen once. This rearrangement joins TRBV27 to TRBJ2-5; D unresolved. This clonotype was sampled from a male donor with ankylosing spondylitis or in good health (not recorded which). Material: blood, either unsorted or a sorted T cell fraction (not recorded which). CDR3 coding DNA: TGTGCCAGCAGTTTGCTACCAATAGGCTCCCAAGAGACCCAGTACTTC. Its translation: CASSLLPIGSQETQYF.